These T cell receptor beta chains were read from a single sample in a study of molecular identifiers for immune sequencing clone quantification. TCRdb re-derived calls from the PCR reads in MiXCR, one entry per CDR3 protein. The sample gives hundreds of thousands of distinct CDR3 sequences, approximately 24% of which show up once; around 0.78% is in the top ten. Sequenced sample: naive CD8+ T cells from blood, with Jurkat cell RNA spiked in. Receptor source: a human donor in good health. Some libraries in this study had Jurkat cell RNA spiked in. Both conserved end residues are part of each CDR3. Fields, in order: clone size, D gene, V gene, J gene, CDR3 DNA, CDR3 protein. The D gene is left open where the match is weak. Clone size is not always given. Where it is, it says once, few, many or a class for expanded clones.

size: NA
D: NA
V: TRBV5-6
J: TRBJ1-4
DNA: TGTGCCAGCAGGCGCGGGACGGAAGCAACTAATGAAAAACTGTTTTTT
CDR3: CASRRGTEATNEKLFF

size: many
D: NA
V: TRBV27
J: TRBJ1-1
DNA: TGTGCCAGCAGTTTATTGGGGGGCGCAAGGGGCACTGAAGCTTTCTTT
CDR3: CASSLLGGARGTEAFF

size: NA
D: NA
V: TRBV20-1
J: TRBJ2-6
DNA: TGCAGTGCTAGCCGAGACAGGAACCCGTTTTCTGGGGCCAGCGTCCTGACTTTC
CDR3: CSASRDRNPFSGASVLTF

size: many
D: NA
V: TRBV29-1
J: TRBJ2-3
DNA: TGCAGCGTTGAAGGGGGTCTTGGCACAGATACGCAGTATTTT
CDR3: CSVEGGLGTDTQYF

size: many
D: NA
V: TRBV5-6
J: TRBJ1-1
DNA: TGTGCCAGCAGCTTTCCAGGAGAGAACACTGAAGCTTTCTTT
CDR3: CASSFPGENTEAFF

size: NA
D: NA
V: TRBV10-1
J: TRBJ1-6
DNA: TGCGCCAGACCGCCCTATAATTCACCCCTCCACTTT
CDR3: CARPPYNSPLHF

size: many
D: NA
V: TRBV4-1
J: TRBJ1-4
DNA: TGCGCCAGCAGCCAAGCAGGGTTAGGTGTTGGTGAAAAACTGTTTTTT
CDR3: CASSQAGLGVGEKLFF

size: NA
D: TRBD2
V: TRBV19
J: TRBJ2-2
DNA: TGTGCCAGTAGTATAGATCTAGGTCTAGCGGGAGTTACCGGGGAGCTGTTTTTT
CDR3: CASSIDLGLAGVTGELFF

size: NA
D: TRBD1
V: TRBV28
J: TRBJ2-7
DNA: TGTGCCAGCAGACTTACAGGGGGCACTAACTACGAGCAGTACTTC
CDR3: CASRLTGGTNYEQYF

size: few
D: NA
V: TRBV4-1
J: TRBJ2-1
DNA: TGCGCCAGCAGCCAGAAGACAGTGACATACAATGAGCAGTTCTTC
CDR3: CASSQKTVTYNEQFF

size: NA
D: TRBD2
V: TRBV28
J: TRBJ2-1
DNA: TGTGCCAGCAGTTTAATCGGACTAGCGGGAGTCAATGAGCAGTTCTTC
CDR3: CASSLIGLAGVNEQFF

size: few
D: NA
V: TRBV6-5
J: TRBJ2-7
DNA: TGTGCCAGCAGCCCGGCGGATGACGAGCAGTACTTC
CDR3: CASSPADDEQYF

size: many
D: NA
V: TRBV19
J: TRBJ1-2
DNA: TGTGCCAGTAGTCCCCGCGGAGGGCGAGCGGACTATGGCTACACCTTC
CDR3: CASSPRGGRADYGYTF

size: NA
D: NA
V: TRBV24-1
J: TRBJ2-1
DNA: TGTGCCACCAGTTGGTACGGAAATGAGCAGTTCTTC
CDR3: CATSWYGNEQFF

size: NA
D: TRBD1
V: TRBV20-1
J: TRBJ2-2
DNA: TGCAGTGCGAGGGTCCCACAGGGGCGAACCGGGGAGCTGTTTTTT
CDR3: CSARVPQGRTGELFF

size: many
D: NA
V: TRBV2
J: TRBJ2-5
DNA: TGTGCCAGCAGTGGGCCCGACGCACTAGGAGAGACCCAGTACTTC
CDR3: CASSGPDALGETQYF

size: many
D: NA
V: TRBV4-3
J: TRBJ1-5
DNA: TGCGCCAGCAGTAGGCAGTACAATCAGCCCCAGCATTTT
CDR3: CASSRQYNQPQHF

size: many
D: TRBD2
V: TRBV12-3/TRBV12-4
J: TRBJ2-5
DNA: TGTGCCAGCAGTTACGTCCGCGGTGATACAGCGGGGGGGAAGCGGGCCCAGTACTTC
CDR3: CASSYVRGDTAGGKRAQYF

size: few
D: TRBD2
V: TRBV9
J: TRBJ2-1
DNA: TGTGCCAGCAGCGGGGGGACTAGCAACGACTACAATGAGCAGTTCTTC
CDR3: CASSGGTSNDYNEQFF

size: many
D: NA
V: TRBV5-6
J: TRBJ2-7
DNA: TGTGCCAGCAGCTTGGCCGGACGGTCCTACGAGCAGTACTTC
CDR3: CASSLAGRSYEQYF

size: many
D: NA
V: TRBV7-9
J: TRBJ2-4
DNA: TGTGCCAGCAGCCCAAGCACATCCCGCGTTGCCAAAAACATTCAGTACTTC
CDR3: CASSPSTSRVAKNIQYF

size: NA
D: TRBD2
V: TRBV7-9
J: TRBJ2-6
DNA: TGTGCCAGCAGAAAAGGGGTCGCGGGGGGATTCTCTGGGGCCAACGTCCTGACTTTC
CDR3: CASRKGVAGGFSGANVLTF

size: NA
D: NA
V: TRBV12-3/TRBV12-4
J: TRBJ2-5
DNA: TGTGCCAGCAGTTTGAACCAGGGCTGGGTGACCCCGTACTTC
CDR3: CASSLNQGWVTPYF

size: many
D: TRBD1
V: TRBV29-1
J: TRBJ2-1
DNA: TGCAGCGTGGGACAGGGGGCTTTGGATGAGCAGTTCTTC
CDR3: CSVGQGALDEQFF

size: NA
D: NA
V: TRBV19
J: TRBJ2-4
DNA: TGTGCCAGTAGTATCGGCACGGGAGCAGCGGCCAAAAACATTCAGTGCTTC
CDR3: CASSIGTGAAAKNIQCF

size: NA
D: TRBD2
V: TRBV4-1
J: TRBJ2-5
DNA: TGCGCCAGCAGCCAAGGGACTAGCGGGGGGGCCCGTGAGACCCAGTACTTC
CDR3: CASSQGTSGGARETQYF

size: many
D: NA
V: TRBV6-5
J: TRBJ1-5
DNA: TGTGCCAGCAGTTACGGTCAGGGATTTCAGCCCCAGCATTTT
CDR3: CASSYGQGFQPQHF

size: NA
D: NA
V: TRBV6-5
J: TRBJ2-7
DNA: TGTGCCGGCAGTCCCAATTCAGGTCGGGCGGGGCAGTACTTC
CDR3: CAGSPNSGRAGQYF

size: once
D: TRBD2
V: TRBV15
J: TRBJ2-1
DNA: TGTGCCACCAGCAGAGATGAAAGCGGGAGGGCCGAGGATGGGCAGTTCTTC
CDR3: CATSRDESGRAEDGQFF

size: many
D: TRBD1
V: TRBV29-1
J: TRBJ2-5
DNA: TGCAGCGTTGAAGATCTGGGACAGGGAACGTACCAAGAGACCCAGTACTTC
CDR3: CSVEDLGQGTYQETQYF